This TCR beta chain was sequenced for a study of CD8 T cells in ankylosing spondylitis. Broader study findings: Significantly higher representation of disease-linked clones was reported for matched ankylosing spondylitis synovial fluid.

Each CDR3 protein is one row after TCRdb ran MiXCR on the 5' RACE reads. The repertoire holds 180,000 or so distinct CDR3 sequences, with around 10% as singletons. For this clonotype: Its specificity is unknown.

The V gene lost 2 bases and the J gene lost 2 bases, with 10 bases spanning the gap. Germline CDR1 reads SGHTA; CDR2 reads FQGNSA. CDR3 length equals 14 residues. This chain connects TRBV7-2 to TRBJ2-7; D possibly matches TRBD1 or TRBD2 (5 bases each). The specimen sequenced was blood, either unsorted or a sorted T cell fraction (not recorded which). The clonotype comes from a male donor with ankylosing spondylitis or in good health (not recorded which). The CDR3 loop reads CASSLLGATYEQYF. CDR3 sequence (DNA): TGTGCCAGCAGCTTACTCGGGGCTACCTACGAGCAGTACTTC.